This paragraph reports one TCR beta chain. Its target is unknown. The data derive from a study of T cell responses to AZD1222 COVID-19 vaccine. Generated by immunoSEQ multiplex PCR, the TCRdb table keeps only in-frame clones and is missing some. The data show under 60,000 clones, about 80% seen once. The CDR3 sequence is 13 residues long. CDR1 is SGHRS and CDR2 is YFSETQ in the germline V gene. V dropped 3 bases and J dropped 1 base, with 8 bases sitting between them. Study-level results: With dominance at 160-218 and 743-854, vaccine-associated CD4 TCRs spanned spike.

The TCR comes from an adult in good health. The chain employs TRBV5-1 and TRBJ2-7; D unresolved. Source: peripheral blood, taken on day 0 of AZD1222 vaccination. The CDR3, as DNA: TGCGCCAGCAGCTCCCTGGGGTCCTACGAGCAGTACTTC. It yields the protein CASSSLGSYEQYF.